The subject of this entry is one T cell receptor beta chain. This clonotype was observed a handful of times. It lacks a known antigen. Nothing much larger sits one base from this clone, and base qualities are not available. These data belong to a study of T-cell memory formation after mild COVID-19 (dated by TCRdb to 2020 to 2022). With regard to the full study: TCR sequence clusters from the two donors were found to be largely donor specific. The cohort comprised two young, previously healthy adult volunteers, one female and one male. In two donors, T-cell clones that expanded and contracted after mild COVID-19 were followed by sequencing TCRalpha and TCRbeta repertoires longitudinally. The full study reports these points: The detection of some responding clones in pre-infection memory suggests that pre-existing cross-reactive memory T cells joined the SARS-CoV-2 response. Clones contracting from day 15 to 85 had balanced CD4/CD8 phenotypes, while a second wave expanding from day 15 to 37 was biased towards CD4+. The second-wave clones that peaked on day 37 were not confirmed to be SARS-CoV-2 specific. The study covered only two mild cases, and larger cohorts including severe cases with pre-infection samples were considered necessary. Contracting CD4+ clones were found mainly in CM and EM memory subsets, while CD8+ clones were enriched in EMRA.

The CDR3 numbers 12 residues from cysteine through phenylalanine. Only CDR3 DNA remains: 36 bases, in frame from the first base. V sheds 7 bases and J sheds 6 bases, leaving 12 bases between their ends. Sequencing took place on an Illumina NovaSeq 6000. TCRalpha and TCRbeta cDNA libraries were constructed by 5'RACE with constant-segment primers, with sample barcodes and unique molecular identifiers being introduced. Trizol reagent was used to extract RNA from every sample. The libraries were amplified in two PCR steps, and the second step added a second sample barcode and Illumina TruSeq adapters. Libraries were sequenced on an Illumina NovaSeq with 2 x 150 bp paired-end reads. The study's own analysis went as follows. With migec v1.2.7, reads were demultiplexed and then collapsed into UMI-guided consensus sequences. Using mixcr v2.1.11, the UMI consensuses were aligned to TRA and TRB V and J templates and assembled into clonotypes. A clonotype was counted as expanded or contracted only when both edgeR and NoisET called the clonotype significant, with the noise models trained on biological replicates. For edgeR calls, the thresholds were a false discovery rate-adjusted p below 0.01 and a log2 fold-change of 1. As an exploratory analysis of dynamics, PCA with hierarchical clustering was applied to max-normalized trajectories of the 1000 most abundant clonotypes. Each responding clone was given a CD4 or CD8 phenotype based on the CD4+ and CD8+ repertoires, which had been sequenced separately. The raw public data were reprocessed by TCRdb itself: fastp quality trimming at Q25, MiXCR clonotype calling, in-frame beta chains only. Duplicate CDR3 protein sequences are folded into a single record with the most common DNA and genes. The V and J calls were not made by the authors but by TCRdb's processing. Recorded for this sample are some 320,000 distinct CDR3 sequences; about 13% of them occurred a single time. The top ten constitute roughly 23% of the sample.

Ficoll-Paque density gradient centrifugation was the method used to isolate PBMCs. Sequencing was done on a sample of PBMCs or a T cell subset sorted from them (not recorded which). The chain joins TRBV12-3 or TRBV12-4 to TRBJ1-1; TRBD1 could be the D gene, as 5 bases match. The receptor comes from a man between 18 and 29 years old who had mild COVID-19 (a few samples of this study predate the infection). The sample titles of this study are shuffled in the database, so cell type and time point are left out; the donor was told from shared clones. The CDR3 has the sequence CASKPGGAEAFF. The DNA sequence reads TGTGCCAGCAAACCTGGGGGGGCTGAAGCTTTCTTT.